The T cell receptor (beta chain) under discussion was sequenced for a study of post-analysis software for immune sequencing data. Study at large: The patients showed relapsing-remitting, secondary progressive and progressive-relapsing multiple sclerosis courses. Whole-study findings and limits: Multiple sclerosis patients had significantly lower normalized Chao1 diversity than controls. TRBV5-6, TRBV5-1 and TRBV20-1 belonged to a set of about 5 TRBV segments that were more frequent in patients than controls. F-measure co-clustering was strong for batch-matched samples.

Presence of unique molecular identifiers characterized the TCR beta cDNA libraries. T cells numbering roughly 1 to 10 million gave rise to 500,000 or so cDNA molecules. TCRdb re-analysed the PCR reads in MiXCR, keeping a single row per CDR3 protein. Among 380,000 or so distinct CDR3 sequences listed, approximately 33% were seen once. The CDR3 runs to 15 residues. CDR1 and CDR2 (germline): SGHNT, YYREEE (reference sequence). V dropped 4 bases and J dropped 7; count of bases not matched to a gene: 9. About this clonotype itself: Its specificity is unknown.

The sample taken for sequencing was blood. The TCR originated in a girl aged 10 to 17 with multiple sclerosis. The J gene is TRBJ2-1, the V gene TRBV5-4, with 9 bases lining up with TRBD2. The CDR3 here is CASSISGGAGNEQFF. CDR3 DNA sequence: TGTGCCAGCAGCATTAGCGGGGGAGCGGGGAATGAGCAGTTCTTC.